This TCR beta chain is drawn from a study of a mutant IDH1 vaccine in newly diagnosed glioma. To note about this clone: Its antigen is undetermined.

Documented time point: week 35, safety follow-up. Each vaccine dose was 300 ug of mutant IDH1 20-mer peptide, with topical imiquimod. TCRdb's table, derived via immunoSEQ multiplex PCR, lists solely in-frame clones and lacks some. The table records 73,000 or so clones, almost 85% of them present only once. Between the trimmed V and J ends, which lost 0 bases and 8 bases, there was a span of 23 bases. This CDR3 is built from 18 residues. Germline CDR1 reads LGHNA; CDR2 reads YNFKEQ. The chain couples TRBV4-2 to TRBJ1-3, with D unresolved. Sequenced here: PBMCs, sampled from a glioma patient whose treatment included an IDH1 peptide vaccine. The sequence came from a man aged 18 to 35 with glioma. As DNA, the CDR3 is TGTGCCAGCAGCCAAGATCAGCGTAGGAAACAGTTTCAGGACACCATATATTTT. Residues: CASSQDQRRKQFQDTIYF.